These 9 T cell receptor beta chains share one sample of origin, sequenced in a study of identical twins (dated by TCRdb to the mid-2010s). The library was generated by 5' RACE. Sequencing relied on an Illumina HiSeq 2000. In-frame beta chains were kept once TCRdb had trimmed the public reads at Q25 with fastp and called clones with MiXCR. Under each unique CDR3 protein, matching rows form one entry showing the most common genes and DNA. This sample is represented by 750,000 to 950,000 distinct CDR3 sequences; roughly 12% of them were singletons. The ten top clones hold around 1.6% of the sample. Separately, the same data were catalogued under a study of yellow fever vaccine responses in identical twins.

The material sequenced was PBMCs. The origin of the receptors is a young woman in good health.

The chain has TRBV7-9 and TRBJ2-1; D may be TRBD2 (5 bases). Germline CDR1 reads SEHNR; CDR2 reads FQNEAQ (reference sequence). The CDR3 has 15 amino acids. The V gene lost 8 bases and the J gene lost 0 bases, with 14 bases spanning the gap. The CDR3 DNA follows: TGTGCCAGCGGGGATAGCGAAAGCTCCTACAATGAGCAGTTCTTC. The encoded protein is CASGDSESSYNEQFF.

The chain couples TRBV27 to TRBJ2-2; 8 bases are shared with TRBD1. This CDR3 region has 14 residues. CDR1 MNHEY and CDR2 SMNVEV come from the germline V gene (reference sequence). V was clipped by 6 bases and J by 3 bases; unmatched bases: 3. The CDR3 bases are TGTGCCAGCAGATTGGACAGGGACACCGGGGAGCTGTTTTTT. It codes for CASRLDRDTGELFF.

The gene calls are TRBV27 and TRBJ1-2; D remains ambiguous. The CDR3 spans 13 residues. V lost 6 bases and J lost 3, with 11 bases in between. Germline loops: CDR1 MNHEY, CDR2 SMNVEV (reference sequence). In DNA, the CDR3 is TGTGCCAGCAGGCCGGGTAGGGACTATGGCTACACCTTC. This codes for CASRPGRDYGYTF.

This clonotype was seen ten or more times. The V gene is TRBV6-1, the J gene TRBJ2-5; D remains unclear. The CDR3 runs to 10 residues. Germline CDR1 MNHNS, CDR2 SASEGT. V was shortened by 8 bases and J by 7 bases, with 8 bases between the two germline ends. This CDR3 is CASSFGTQYF. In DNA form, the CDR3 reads TGTGCCAGCTCGTTCGGGACCCAGTACTTC.

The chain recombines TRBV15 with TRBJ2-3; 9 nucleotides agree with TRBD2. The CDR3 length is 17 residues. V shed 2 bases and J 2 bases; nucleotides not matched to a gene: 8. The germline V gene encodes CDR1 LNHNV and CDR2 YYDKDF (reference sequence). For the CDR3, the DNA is TGTGCCACCAGCAGAAGCGGGGGGCGGGGGATCACAGATACGCAGTATTTT. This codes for CATSRSGGRGITDTQYF.

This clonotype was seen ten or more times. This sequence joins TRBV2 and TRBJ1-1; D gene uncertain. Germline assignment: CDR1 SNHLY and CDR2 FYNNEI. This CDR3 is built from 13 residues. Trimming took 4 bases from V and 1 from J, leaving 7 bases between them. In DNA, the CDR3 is TGTGCCAGCAGTGTGTCAGCGAACACTGAAGCTTTCTTT. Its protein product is CASSVSANTEAFF.

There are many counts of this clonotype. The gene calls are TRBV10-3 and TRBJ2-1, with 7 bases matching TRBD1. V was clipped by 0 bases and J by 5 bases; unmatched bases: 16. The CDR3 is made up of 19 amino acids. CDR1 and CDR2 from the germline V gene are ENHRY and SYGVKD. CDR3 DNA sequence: TGTGCCATCAGTGAGTCCCAGATCCTGAGTAGGGGGCATCACAATGAGCAGTTCTTC. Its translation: CAISESQILSRGHHNEQFF.

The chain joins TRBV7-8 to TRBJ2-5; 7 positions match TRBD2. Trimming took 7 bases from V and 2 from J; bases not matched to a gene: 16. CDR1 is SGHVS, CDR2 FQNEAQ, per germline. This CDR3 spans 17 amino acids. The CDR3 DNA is TGTGCCAGCAACCTAGGGTCCCTATGGACTAGGCAAGAGACCCAGTACTTC. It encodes CASNLGSLWTRQETQYF. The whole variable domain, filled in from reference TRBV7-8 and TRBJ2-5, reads GAGVSQSPRYKVAKRGQDVALRCDPISGHVSLFWYQQALGQGPEFLTYFQNEAQLDKSGLPSDRFFAERPEGSVSTLKIQRTQQEDSAVYLCASNLGSLWTRQETQYFGPGTRLLVL.

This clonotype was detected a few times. CDR3 bases: TGCAGTGCTCCGAGGGATGGCGCTTTCTTT. Its protein is CSAPRDGAFF. This chain uses TRBV20-1 with TRBJ1-1; no definite D call. Germline CDR1 and CDR2: DFQATT and SNEGSKA (reference sequence). The CDR3 runs to 10 residues. Trimming cost V 5 bases and J 11 bases, with 12 bases left between them.